This entry describes one TCR beta chain. This clone was recorded once. No antigen is known for it. Per-nucleotide qualities are absent, and no much larger clonotype sits a single base away. To sequence the TCRbeta CDR3 region, genomic DNA was isolated from the sorted cells. TCRbeta CDR3 regions were sequenced using the immunoSEQ Assay. The table comes from immuneACCESS by way of TCRdb, which keeps in-frame sequences with V and J called. Part of the clones is missing from these tables; in studies checked, under half for an unresolved V gene and the rest for unknown reasons. This sample holds about 59,000 clones; around 86% were observed only once. Approximately 0.41% of the sample comes from the top ten. The trial excluded patients who had a history of autoimmune disease or were on systemic immunosuppression. In every dose cohort, peripheral blood was drawn for TCR sequencing at baseline, cycle 4 day 1, and cycle 7 day 1. The samples were drawn from a first-in-human, open-label, multicenter phase I dose-escalation trial of ivuxolimab. Adults with locally advanced or metastatic head and neck squamous cell, hepatocellular, melanoma or renal cell carcinoma were enrolled in the trial. CD4+ and CD8+ T cells were sorted separately from peripheral blood before TCR sequencing.

These data come from a study of OX40 agonist ivuxolimab in advanced cancers. Background for the entire study: The costimulatory receptor OX40 (CD134) was targeted by ivuxolimab, a fully human IgG2 agonistic monoclonal antibody. Three dose-escalation patients achieved partial responses, one with hepatocellular carcinoma and two with cutaneous melanoma. Peripheral TCRbeta sequencing aimed to test whether ivuxolimab altered TCR sequence diversity and caused clonal T-cell expansion. Intravenous ivuxolimab was administered to patients every 2 weeks at six dose levels: 0.01, 0.1, 0.3, 1.5, 3 and 10 mg/kg. Prior anti-PD-1, anti-PD-L1 or anti-CTLA-4 therapy was permitted, and 40% to 50% of dose-escalation patients had received checkpoint inhibitors. In the dose-escalation cohort, 70% to 85% of patients were male, and the mean age was approximately 55 years, with a range of about 23 to 80. The paper covers the monotherapy dose-escalation part of the phase I ivuxolimab trial, which included N of about 51 patients. Of the roughly 54 dose-escalation patients, hepatocellular carcinoma was present in roughly 19, melanoma in roughly 15, renal cell carcinoma in 9 and head and neck cancer in 9.

General conclusions and limits of the study: At doses of 0.1 to 3.0 mg/kg, clonal expansion of both CD4+ and CD8+ blood T cells was observed from baseline to week 6. After ivuxolimab, expanded clones were on average more numerous among CD8+ T cells than among CD4+ T cells. In partial responders in the 0.1-3.0 mg/kg groups, normalized peripheral clonal expansion was found to be among the lowest, especially among CD8+ T cells. The antigen specificity of the peripheral T cells that underwent clonal expansion was not determined. Low levels of normalized T-cell clonal expansion were also shown by some nonresponding patients.

Based on the germline V gene (reference sequence), the CDR1 and CDR2 sequences are SSHAT and FNYEAQ. From the cysteine through the phenylalanine, the CDR3 covers 14 amino acids. Only CDR3 DNA remains: 42 bases, in frame from the first base. Deletion took 3 bases off V and 6 bases off J, with a span of 14 bases between the germline ends. The chain is encoded by TRBV7-7 joined to TRBJ1-1; the D gene remains uncertain. The receptor comes from an adult with an advanced solid tumor such as melanoma, head and neck, liver or kidney cancer. Sequenced material: CD4+ or CD8+ T cells sorted from blood, taken in a trial of the OX40 agonist ivuxolimab. CDR3 loop: CASSFRTGRAEAFF. The DNA sequence reads TGTGCCAGCAGCTTCCGGACTGGGCGGGCTGAAGCTTTCTTT.